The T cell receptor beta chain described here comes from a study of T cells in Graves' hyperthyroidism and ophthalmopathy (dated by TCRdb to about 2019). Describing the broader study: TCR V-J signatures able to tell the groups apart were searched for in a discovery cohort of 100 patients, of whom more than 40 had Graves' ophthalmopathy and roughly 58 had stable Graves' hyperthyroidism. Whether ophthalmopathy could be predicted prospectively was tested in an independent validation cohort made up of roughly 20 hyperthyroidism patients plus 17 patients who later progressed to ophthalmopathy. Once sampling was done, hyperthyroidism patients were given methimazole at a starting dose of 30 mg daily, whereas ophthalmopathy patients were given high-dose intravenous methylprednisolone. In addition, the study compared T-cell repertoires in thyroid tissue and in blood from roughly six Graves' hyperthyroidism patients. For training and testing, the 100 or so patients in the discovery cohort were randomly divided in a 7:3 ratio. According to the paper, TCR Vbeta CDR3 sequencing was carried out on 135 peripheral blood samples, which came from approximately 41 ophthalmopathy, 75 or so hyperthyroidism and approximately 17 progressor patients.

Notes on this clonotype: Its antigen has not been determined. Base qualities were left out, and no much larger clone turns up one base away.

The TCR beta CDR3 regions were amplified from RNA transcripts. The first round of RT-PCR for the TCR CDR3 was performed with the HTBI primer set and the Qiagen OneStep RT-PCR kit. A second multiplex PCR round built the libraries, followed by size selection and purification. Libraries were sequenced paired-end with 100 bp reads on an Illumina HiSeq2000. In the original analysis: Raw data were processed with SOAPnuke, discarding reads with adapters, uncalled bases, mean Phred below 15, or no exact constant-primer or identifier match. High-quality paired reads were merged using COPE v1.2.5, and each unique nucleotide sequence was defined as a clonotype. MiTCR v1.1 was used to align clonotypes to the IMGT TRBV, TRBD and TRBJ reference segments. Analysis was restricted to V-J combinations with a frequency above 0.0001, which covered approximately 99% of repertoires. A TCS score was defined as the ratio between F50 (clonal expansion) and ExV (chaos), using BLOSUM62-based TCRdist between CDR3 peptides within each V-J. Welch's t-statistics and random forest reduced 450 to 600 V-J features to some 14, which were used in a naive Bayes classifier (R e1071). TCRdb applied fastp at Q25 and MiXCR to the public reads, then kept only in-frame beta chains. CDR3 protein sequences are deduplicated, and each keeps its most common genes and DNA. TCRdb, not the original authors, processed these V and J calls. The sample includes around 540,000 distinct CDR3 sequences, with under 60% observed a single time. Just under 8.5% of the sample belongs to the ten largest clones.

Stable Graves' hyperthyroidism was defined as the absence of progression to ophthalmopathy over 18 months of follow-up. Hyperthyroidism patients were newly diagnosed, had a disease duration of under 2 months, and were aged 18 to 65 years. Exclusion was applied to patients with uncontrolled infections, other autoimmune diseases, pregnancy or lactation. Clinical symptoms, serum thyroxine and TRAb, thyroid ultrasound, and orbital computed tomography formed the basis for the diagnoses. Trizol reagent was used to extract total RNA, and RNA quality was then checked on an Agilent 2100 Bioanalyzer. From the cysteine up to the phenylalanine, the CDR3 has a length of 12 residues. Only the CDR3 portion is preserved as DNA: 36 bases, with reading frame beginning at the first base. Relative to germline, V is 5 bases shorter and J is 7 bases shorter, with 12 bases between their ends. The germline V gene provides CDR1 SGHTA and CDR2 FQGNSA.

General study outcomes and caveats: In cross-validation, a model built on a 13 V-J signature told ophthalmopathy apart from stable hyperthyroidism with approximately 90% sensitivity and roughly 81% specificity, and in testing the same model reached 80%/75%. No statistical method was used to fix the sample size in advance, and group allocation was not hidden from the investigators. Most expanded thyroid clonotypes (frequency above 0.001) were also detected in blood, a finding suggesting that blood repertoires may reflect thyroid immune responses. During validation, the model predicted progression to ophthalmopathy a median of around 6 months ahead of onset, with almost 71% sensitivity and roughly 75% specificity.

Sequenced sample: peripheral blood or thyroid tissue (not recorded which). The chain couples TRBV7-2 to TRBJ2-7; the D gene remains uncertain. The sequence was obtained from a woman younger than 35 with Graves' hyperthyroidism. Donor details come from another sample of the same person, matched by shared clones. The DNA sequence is TGTGCCAGCAGCATGGTACGGGTAGAGCAGTACTTC. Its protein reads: CASSMVRVEQYF.